This T cell receptor (beta chain) was recovered during a study of CD8 T cells in Susac syndrome. The RNA, about 0.45 to 1 ug, was put through reverse transcription using random hexamers. One entry per CDR3 protein results from TCRdb running MiXCR on the immunoSEQ multiplex PCR reads. The top ten hold roughly 0.07% of the sample, which has 250,000 or so distinct CDR3 sequences, 93% seen once. CD8+ and CD4+ T cells circulating in blood were sequenced for TCR beta. While CD8+ and CD4+ T cells were isolated negatively, TEMRA cells were enriched by FACS. Germline lookup yields CDR1 SEHNR and CDR2 FQNEAQ (reference sequence). V shed 2 bases, J shed 3 bases, and the junction held 12 bases outside the gene matches. The CDR3 runs 18 residues.

This TCR derives from a human donor with multiple sclerosis. The chain employs TRBV7-9 and TRBJ2-1; 8 bases fit TRBD2. Material: CD4+ T cells from PBMCs. In DNA, the CDR3 is TGTGCCAGCAGCTTACTACTAGCGGACCCAGCATTCTACAATGAGCAGTTCTTC. Residues: CASSLLLADPAFYNEQFF.